Listed below are T cell receptor beta chains from one sample, sequenced in a study of CD8 T cells in ankylosing spondylitis. TCRdb passed the 5' RACE reads through MiXCR, listing each CDR3 protein once. The sample comprises 250,000 to 400,000 distinct CDR3 sequences, roughly 12% of which are singletons, and roughly 9% rests with the top ten. Sequencing used blood, either unsorted or a sorted T cell fraction (not recorded which). The receptors shown here come from a female donor with ankylosing spondylitis or in good health (not recorded which). CDR3s include the opening cysteine and the closing phenylalanine or tryptophan. D genes are given only for firm matches. Size is omitted from some rows. Given values are once, few, many or a class for expanded clones.

clone size	D gene	V gene	J gene	CDR3 length	CDR3 protein	CDR3 DNA
many	TRBD1	TRBV6-1	TRBJ2-2	15	CASRTTGGSTGELFF	TGTGCCAGCAGGACTACAGGGGGCTCCACCGGGGAGCTGTTTTTT
many	.	TRBV11-2	TRBJ1-6	15	CASSFGWTYNSPLHF	TGTGCCAGCAGCTTTGGGTGGACGTATAATTCACCCCTCCACTTT
many	.	TRBV5-1	TRBJ1-2	15	CASSLVPGVNYGYTF	TGCGCCAGCAGCTTGGTTCCAGGGGTCAACTATGGCTACACCTTC
many	TRBD1	TRBV20-1	TRBJ1-5	18	CSATRPGQGFGSNQPQHF	TGCAGTGCTACTCGACCGGGACAGGGTTTCGGTAGCAATCAGCCCCAGCATTTT
many	TRBD1	TRBV5-1	TRBJ1-2	14	CASSLDGQGYGYTF	TGCGCCAGCAGCTTGGACGGACAGGGGTATGGCTACACCTTC
few	TRBD1	TRBV28	TRBJ2-7	14	CASSPGTVIYEQYF	TGTGCCAGCAGTCCAGGGACAGTGATATACGAGCAGTACTTC
many	.	TRBV7-2	TRBJ1-5	15	CASSPVLAGNQPQHF	TGTGCCAGCAGCCCAGTTTTGGCGGGCAATCAGCCCCAGCATTTT
.	TRBD1	TRBV5-1	TRBJ2-1	16	CASSLEGTGPFNEQFF	TGCGCCAGCAGCTTGGAAGGGACAGGCCCTTTCAATGAGCAGTTCTTC
.	TRBD1	TRBV10-3	TRBJ2-7	14	CAIRDGQGAHEQYF	TGTGCCATCAGAGACGGACAGGGGGCCCACGAGCAGTACTTC
many	.	TRBV20-1	TRBJ2-1	16	CSASGNPGSSYNEQFF	TGCAGTGCTAGCGGGAACCCAGGGAGCTCCTACAATGAGCAGTTCTTC
many	TRBD2	TRBV20-1	TRBJ2-1	14	CSAKDGLAGTEQFF	TGCAGTGCTAAGGACGGACTAGCGGGTACTGAGCAGTTCTTC
.	.	TRBV12-3/TRBV12-4	TRBJ2-3	14	CASSLVRATDTQYF	TGTGCCAGCAGTTTGGTCAGGGCCACCGATACGCAGTATTTT
many	TRBD2	TRBV7-2	TRBJ2-3	15	CASSLVRGSTDTQYF	TGTGCCAGCAGCTTAGTGCGGGGGAGCACAGATACGCAGTATTTT
.	.	TRBV3-1	TRBJ2-3	13	CASSQEAGKVQYF	TGTGCCAGCAGCCAAGAGGCAGGGAAAGTGCAGTATTTT
many	.	TRBV27	TRBJ2-2	12	CASSLYPGELFF	TGTGCCAGCAGTCTATACCCCGGGGAGCTGTTTTTT
.	.	TRBV19	TRBJ1-5	12	CATRAYNQPQHF	TGTGCCACCAGGGCTTACAATCAGCCCCAGCATTTT
many	TRBD1	TRBV3-1	TRBJ2-1	15	CASSQPRQGYNEQFF	TGTGCCAGCAGCCAACCCCGACAGGGTTATAATGAGCAGTTCTTC
many	TRBD2	TRBV20-1	TRBJ2-3	15	CSARPWTSVADTQYF	TGCAGTGCTAGACCATGGACTAGCGTGGCAGATACGCAGTATTTT
many	.	TRBV7-2	TRBJ2-7	14	CASSQRRDSYEQYF	TGTGCCAGCAGCCAACGCAGGGACTCCTACGAGCAGTACTTC
few	.	TRBV7-2	TRBJ2-1	15	CASSSRGPQSNEQFF	TGTGCCAGCAGCTCCCGGGGACCCCAGTCCAATGAGCAGTTCTTC
few	.	TRBV5-1	TRBJ1-6	16	CASSFLRGGSNSPLHF	TGCGCCAGCAGCTTCTTGAGGGGGGGATCCAATTCACCCCTCCACTTT
many	.	TRBV7-7	TRBJ2-2	16	CASSLGRGRETGELFF	TGTGCTAGCAGCTTAGGGCGGGGTCGGGAGACCGGGGAGCTGTTTTTT
many	.	TRBV3-1	TRBJ1-2	15	CASSQAIGDSYGYTF	TGTGCCAGCAGCCAAGCAATAGGGGACTCCTATGGCTACACCTTC
many	TRBD1	TRBV7-8	TRBJ1-1	12	CASIPGGGEAFF	TGTGCCAGCATCCCAGGGGGGGGTGAAGCTTTCTTT
many	.	TRBV9	TRBJ2-2	16	CASSVAPSGDAGELFF	TGTGCCAGCAGCGTAGCCCCCTCGGGGGACGCCGGGGAGCTGTTTTTT
few	TRBD1	TRBV4-2	TRBJ2-6	19	CASSHSLGQGALGANVLTF	TGTGCCAGCAGCCATTCTCTCGGGCAGGGGGCGCTCGGGGCCAACGTCCTGACTTTC
many	TRBD1	TRBV5-8	TRBJ1-1	14	CASNQGGLNTEAFF	TGTGCCAGCAACCAGGGGGGATTGAACACTGAAGCTTTCTTT
few	TRBD1	TRBV20-1	TRBJ1-1	14	CSALRLTGGTEAFF	TGCAGTGCCTTGAGATTGACAGGGGGCACTGAAGCTTTCTTT
few	.	TRBV4-1	TRBJ1-5	16	CASSQDGRVGNQPQHF	TGCGCCAGCAGCCAAGATGGGAGGGTGGGCAATCAGCCCCAGCATTTT
few	TRBD2	TRBV12-3/TRBV12-4	TRBJ2-3	15	CASTKREGLADTQYF	TGTGCCAGCACCAAGCGGGAGGGCCTGGCAGATACGCAGTATTTT
.	.	TRBV10-2	TRBJ2-2	15	CASSAGTGLAGELFF	TGCGCCAGCAGTGCTGGTACAGGGCTCGCCGGGGAGCTGTTTTTT
many	TRBD1	TRBV10-3	TRBJ2-5	13	CATGQGKEETQYF	TGTGCCACCGGACAGGGAAAGGAAGAGACCCAGTACTTC
many	TRBD2	TRBV20-1	TRBJ2-1	13	CRGTSGASNEQFF	TGCAGGGGGACTAGCGGGGCTTCCAATGAGCAGTTCTTC
many	TRBD2	TRBV20-1	TRBJ2-4	22	CSATPTKMTSGIGEIAKNIQYF	TGCAGTGCTACACCGACCAAAATGACTAGCGGGATTGGCGAGATAGCCAAAAACATTCAGTACTTC
.	TRBD2	TRBV11-2	TRBJ2-2	16	CASSSRASGDTGELFF	TGTGCCAGCAGCTCCCGCGCTAGCGGAGACACCGGGGAGCTGTTTTTT
few	.	TRBV7-2	TRBJ1-6	12	CASSVGVSPLHF	TGTGCCAGCAGCGTAGGTGTTTCACCCCTCCACTTT
many	.	TRBV10-3	TRBJ1-2	12	CAISVSPGGYTF	TGTGCCATCAGTGTGTCGCCCGGTGGCTACACCTTC
few	.	TRBV12-3/TRBV12-4	TRBJ2-5	13	CASSFVGRETQYF	TGTGCCAGCAGTTTTGTGGGCCGGGAGACCCAGTACTTC
many	.	TRBV7-8	TRBJ1-3	16	CASSWAELGTGNTIYF	TGTGCCAGCAGTTGGGCCGAGCTGGGAACTGGAAACACCATATATTTT
few	TRBD1	TRBV20-1	TRBJ1-4	17	CSASGQGTIATNEKLFF	TGCAGTGCATCGGGACAGGGGACAATTGCAACTAATGAAAAACTGTTTTTT
many	.	TRBV12-3/TRBV12-4	TRBJ2-1	13	CASSSGWWGEQFF	TGTGCCAGCAGTTCCGGGTGGTGGGGTGAGCAGTTCTTC
many	.	TRBV10-3	TRBJ1-2	14	CAISAGGGRLGYTF	TGTGCCATCAGCGCGGGAGGCGGACGCCTGGGCTACACCTTC
.	TRBD2	TRBV20-1	TRBJ2-7	15	CSARGRGAGLQEQYF	TGCAGTGCTAGAGGCCGGGGAGCGGGACTCCAAGAGCAGTACTTC